These T cell receptor beta chains were read from a single sample in a study of Graves' ophthalmopathy and Graves' hyperthyroidism. Each CDR3 protein is one row after TCRdb ran MiXCR on the multiplex PCR reads. The sample lists fewer than 650,000 distinct CDR3 sequences, 22% occurring once. The sequenced material came from peripheral blood. The receptor set was obtained from a woman aged 18-29 years with stable Graves' hyperthyroidism. Some clones in this sample may be carry-over from other donors' samples. Each CDR3 is given with its conserved first and last residue. D genes are given only for firm matches. Size is omitted from some rows. Given values are once, few, many or a class for expanded clones.

length,V,D,size,J,DNA,CDR3
15,TRBV11-2,-,-,TRBJ1-2,TGTGCCAGCAGCGCCCGGGACGTTCGTAACTATGGCTACACCTTC,CASSARDVRNYGYTF
15,TRBV6-1,-,-,TRBJ1-2,TGTGCCAGCAGCCTCTCACGGGCCGCTAACTATGGCTACACCTTC,CASSLSRAANYGYTF
13,TRBV18,-,-,TRBJ2-5,TGTGCCAGCTCACCGGGGCCTGTGGAGACCCAGTACTTC,CASSPGPVETQYF
14,TRBV12-3/TRBV12-4,-,many,TRBJ2-7,TGTGCCAGCAGTTTAGTATCCGGGAAGTACGAGCAGTACTTC,CASSLVSGKYEQYF
16,TRBV6-5,TRBD2,many,TRBJ2-5,TGTGCCAGCATAAGGGGAGCGGGAGGGAGGGAAGAGACCCAGTACTTC,CASIRGAGGREETQYF
14,TRBV19,-,-,TRBJ2-5,TGTGCCAGTAGTATTTCTGGTCAGCAAGAGACCCAGTACTTC,CASSISGQQETQYF
17,TRBV6-5,-,-,TRBJ2-2,TGTGCCAGCAGTTACTCGAAGGCAGGGATGCGCACCGGGGAGCTGTTTTTT,CASSYSKAGMRTGELFF
14,TRBV20-1,-,many,TRBJ2-2,TGCAGTGCTAGAGTTGGTCGCAGCACCGGGGAGCTGTTTTTT,CSARVGRSTGELFF
12,TRBV7-9,-,many,TRBJ1-1,TGTGCCAGCAGCCAAAGTTACACTGAAGCTTTCTTT,CASSQSYTEAFF
12,TRBV6-2/TRBV6-3,-,-,TRBJ2-4,TGTGCCAGCAGTCAAGCCAAAAACATTCAGTACTTC,CASSQAKNIQYF
15,TRBV30,TRBD1,few,TRBJ2-7,TGTGCCTGGAGCCGCCGGGACAGGGTTAACTACGAGCAGTACTTC,CAWSRRDRVNYEQYF
12,TRBV12-3/TRBV12-4,-,-,TRBJ1-2,TGTGCCAGCAGTTTCACGAGGGACGGCTACACCTTC,CASSFTRDGYTF
14,TRBV20-1,-,many,TRBJ2-6,TGCAGTGCTAGAGATGGCTCTGGGGCCAACGTCCTGACTTTC,CSARDGSGANVLTF
16,TRBV19,-,few,TRBJ2-2,TGTGCCAGTAGGGATCGGGGTTCCGCGAACACCGGGGAGCTGTTTTTT,CASRDRGSANTGELFF
15,TRBV6-5,TRBD1,-,TRBJ1-5,TGTGCCAGCAGTTGGGGACAGGGTCTCGGTCAGCCCCAGCATTTT,CASSWGQGLGQPQHF
13,TRBV10-2,-,-,TRBJ1-1,TGCGCCGGCAGGCTGGCTTCAGGGACTGAAGCTTTCTTT,CAGRLASGTEAFF
14,TRBV20-1,-,many,TRBJ1-1,TGCAGTGCTAGAGAAAGGGGGGGGGGCACTGAAGCTTTCTTT,CSARERGGGTEAFF
12,TRBV5-1,-,-,TRBJ2-5,TGCGCCAGCAGCGGGGCTGAAGAGACCCAGTACTTC,CASSGAEETQYF
14,TRBV30,-,few,TRBJ2-5,TGTGCCTGGAGTGTACGGAAAGATCAAGAGACCCAGTACTTC,CAWSVRKDQETQYF
16,TRBV20-1,TRBD2,many,TRBJ2-7,TGCAGTGCTATAGGACTAGCGGGAGGGCCTGGCAGCGAGCAGTACTTC,CSAIGLAGGPGSEQYF
15,TRBV24-1,-,few,TRBJ2-7,TGTGCCACCAGCTCCGGGGGCAGTTCCTCCTACGAGCAGTACTTC,CATSSGGSSSYEQYF
14,TRBV6-2/TRBV6-3,TRBD2,-,TRBJ2-5,TGTGCCAGCAGTTACCCCGGGAGGGTGAAGACCCAGTACTTC,CASSYPGRVKTQYF